This is a list of T cell receptor beta chains from one sample in a study of blood T cells in healthy people across ages. MiXCR was run by TCRdb on the 5' RACE reads, yielding one entry per CDR3 protein. The top ten hold 15% to 20% of the sample, which has more than 1 million distinct CDR3 sequences, 40% to 55% seen once. Sequenced material: blood. The receptors stem from a woman aged 55-70 years in good health. The CDR3 runs from the conserved cysteine through the conserved F or W. The order of the fields is CDR3 protein, J gene, V gene, clone size. Only part of the rows carry a size: once, few, many, or a class if the clone is expanded.

CDR3 protein: CASSLLTWTAPEAFF
J gene: TRBJ1-1
V gene: TRBV7-9
clone size: -

CDR3 protein: CSAVRTTNQPQHF
J gene: TRBJ1-5
V gene: TRBV20-1
clone size: -

CDR3 protein: CASPDRGNNSPLHF
J gene: TRBJ1-6
V gene: TRBV25-1
clone size: -

CDR3 protein: CASSQEGLGPLNTEAFF
J gene: TRBJ1-1
V gene: TRBV3-1
clone size: few

CDR3 protein: CAISEQVANEKLFF
J gene: TRBJ1-4
V gene: TRBV10-3
clone size: -

CDR3 protein: CAISGIGLAGRVGEFF
J gene: TRBJ2-1
V gene: TRBV10-3
clone size: -

CDR3 protein: CATSRFRGTGVGEQFF
J gene: TRBJ2-1
V gene: TRBV15
clone size: few

CDR3 protein: CASSPGLDPTDTQYF
J gene: TRBJ2-3
V gene: TRBV7-3
clone size: -

CDR3 protein: CATSRPLQGSEFF
J gene: TRBJ2-1
V gene: TRBV15
clone size: once

CDR3 protein: CASNSRTGSSYNEQFF
J gene: TRBJ2-1
V gene: TRBV7-2
clone size: once

CDR3 protein: CASSLSGGQTVPEQFF
J gene: TRBJ2-1
V gene: TRBV9
clone size: -

CDR3 protein: CASSFARDSGEQYF
J gene: -
V gene: TRBV5-1
clone size: few

CDR3 protein: CASSYQTGVRETQYF
J gene: TRBJ2-5
V gene: TRBV6-6
clone size: few

CDR3 protein: CASSLVGTGLDTQYF
J gene: TRBJ2-3
V gene: TRBV5-1
clone size: -

CDR3 protein: CSANRETSGYNEQFF
J gene: TRBJ2-1
V gene: TRBV20-1
clone size: -

CDR3 protein: CATSDLYPRDSGSSGEGEQFF
J gene: TRBJ2-1
V gene: TRBV24-1
clone size: -

CDR3 protein: CASSLDSEVPHFPPYEQYF
J gene: TRBJ2-7
V gene: TRBV5-1
clone size: -

CDR3 protein: CSVVGQGTARAFF
J gene: TRBJ1-1
V gene: TRBV29-1
clone size: -

CDR3 protein: CASSQEGGPKVTDTQYF
J gene: TRBJ2-3
V gene: TRBV3-1
clone size: few

CDR3 protein: CASSFGGAGASYEQYF
J gene: TRBJ2-7
V gene: TRBV5-1
clone size: -

CDR3 protein: CASSPSPGSNEQFF
J gene: TRBJ2-1
V gene: TRBV12-3/TRBV12-4
clone size: few

CDR3 protein: CASSFQVQFF
J gene: TRBJ2-1
V gene: TRBV27
clone size: few

CDR3 protein: CSATLSGDEQFF
J gene: TRBJ2-1
V gene: TRBV20-1
clone size: -

CDR3 protein: CASSQTGTGKTQYF
J gene: TRBJ2-3
V gene: TRBV4-1
clone size: -

CDR3 protein: CASSLEGAREQFF
J gene: TRBJ2-1
V gene: TRBV13
clone size: -

CDR3 protein: CATSHPLGSGDNYGYTF
J gene: TRBJ1-2
V gene: TRBV24-1
clone size: -

CDR3 protein: CASSLVVGGEETQYF
J gene: -
V gene: TRBV7-9
clone size: -

CDR3 protein: CASSMGSPGGNGYTF
J gene: TRBJ1-2
V gene: TRBV6-5
clone size: -

CDR3 protein: CASSISLTGAYNEQFF
J gene: TRBJ2-1
V gene: TRBV5-1
clone size: -

CDR3 protein: CASSLSSEPSTDTQYF
J gene: TRBJ2-3
V gene: TRBV27
clone size: few

CDR3 protein: CSARSDRPGSTEAFF
J gene: TRBJ1-1
V gene: TRBV20-1
clone size: -

CDR3 protein: CASSLVQLASDTQYF
J gene: TRBJ2-3
V gene: TRBV7-6
clone size: -

CDR3 protein: CASSQDSRLAGAYEQYF
J gene: TRBJ2-7
V gene: TRBV3-1
clone size: -

CDR3 protein: CAGSAGTSATYEQYF
J gene: TRBJ2-7
V gene: TRBV9
clone size: few

CDR3 protein: CASSQAGQAPVAKNIQYF
J gene: TRBJ2-4
V gene: TRBV3-1
clone size: -

CDR3 protein: CASSQGEASGSQETQYF
J gene: TRBJ2-5
V gene: TRBV14
clone size: few

CDR3 protein: CASSVDQLNEQFF
J gene: TRBJ2-1
V gene: TRBV9
clone size: -

CDR3 protein: CAISPGNYGYTF
J gene: TRBJ1-2
V gene: TRBV10-3
clone size: -

CDR3 protein: CASKGASATQYF
J gene: -
V gene: TRBV12-3/TRBV12-4
clone size: -

CDR3 protein: CASSLTTTDTQYF
J gene: TRBJ2-3
V gene: TRBV12-3/TRBV12-4
clone size: -

CDR3 protein: CSASPSQGSYTF
J gene: TRBJ1-2
V gene: TRBV20-1
clone size: few

CDR3 protein: CASSLSLTLEGSQETQYF
J gene: TRBJ2-5
V gene: TRBV7-7
clone size: few

CDR3 protein: CSVAGSPAYTDTQYF
J gene: TRBJ2-3
V gene: TRBV29-1
clone size: -

CDR3 protein: CAWNLPGAGRYNEQFF
J gene: TRBJ2-1
V gene: TRBV30
clone size: -

CDR3 protein: CATSHGFLDYGYTF
J gene: TRBJ1-2
V gene: TRBV15
clone size: -

CDR3 protein: CSVPSRTQGAFF
J gene: TRBJ1-1
V gene: TRBV29-1
clone size: -

CDR3 protein: CASSQRQDTEAFF
J gene: TRBJ1-1
V gene: TRBV4-2
clone size: -

CDR3 protein: CASSQWTGAVELFF
J gene: TRBJ2-2
V gene: TRBV14
clone size: -

CDR3 protein: CASSQGGSGRQNEQFF
J gene: TRBJ2-1
V gene: TRBV7-8
clone size: many

CDR3 protein: CASRPPGGPGYNEQFF
J gene: TRBJ2-1
V gene: TRBV7-9
clone size: few

CDR3 protein: CASSGSRGLAGVLDTQYF
J gene: TRBJ2-3
V gene: TRBV9
clone size: -

CDR3 protein: CASSLVTVNEQYF
J gene: TRBJ2-7
V gene: TRBV5-6
clone size: -

CDR3 protein: CASSLGLGLVGDEQFF
J gene: TRBJ2-1
V gene: TRBV11-1
clone size: -

CDR3 protein: CSAKDSPTQYF
J gene: TRBJ2-3
V gene: TRBV20-1
clone size: few

CDR3 protein: CASIFSARTDTQCF
J gene: TRBJ2-3
V gene: TRBV12-3/TRBV12-4
clone size: -

CDR3 protein: CASSVDAGVRYEQYF
J gene: TRBJ2-7
V gene: TRBV9
clone size: many

CDR3 protein: CASSINRGAFNYGYTF
J gene: TRBJ1-2
V gene: TRBV7-9
clone size: -

CDR3 protein: CASSLSRGDLYEQYF
J gene: TRBJ2-7
V gene: TRBV7-2
clone size: -

CDR3 protein: CASSQDYGGSAYNEQFF
J gene: TRBJ2-1
V gene: TRBV4-1
clone size: -

CDR3 protein: CASSRELNSPLHF
J gene: TRBJ1-6
V gene: TRBV7-9
clone size: -